Presented here are 19 T cell receptor beta chains from one specimen sequenced in a study of blood T cells in healthy people across ages. Next came a second PCR, run for about 7 to 12 cycles, which used a sample-barcoded 5' primer along with a J-beta primer mix. TCRdb re-analysed the 5' RACE reads in MiXCR, keeping a single row per CDR3 protein. The sample consists of around 1,000,000 distinct CDR3 sequences, approximately 38% of them appearing once. The specimen was blood. The receptors here all came from a man between 18 and 29 years old in good health.

The chain employs TRBV11-1 and TRBJ2-5, with D hard to call. Germline assignment: CDR1 SGHAT and CDR2 FQDESV (reference sequence). V was cut by 5 bases and J by 1 base, with 8 bases left in between. This CDR3 region has 13 residues. In nucleotides, the CDR3 is TGTGCCAGCAGCCGGGCACTCCAAGAGACCCAGTACTTC. Its protein is CASSRALQETQYF.

The CDR3 DNA follows: TGTGCCAACACGGTCGGGGGCAGGAGCTACACCTTC. Protein sequence: CANTVGGRSYTF. The chain carries TRBV12-3 or TRBV12-4 and TRBJ1-2, with D possibly matching TRBD1 (6 bases). This CDR3 is built from 12 residues. Trimming pared 10 bases from V and 9 bases from J, leaving 18 bases between.

V gene TRBV10-3 combines with J gene TRBJ1-1; D is perhaps TRBD1 (6 bases). Germline-derived CDR1 and CDR2 are ENHRY and SYGVKD. The CDR3 has 14 amino acids. V was cut by 5 bases and J by 1 base, with 11 bases left in between. The CDR3, as DNA: TGTGCCATCAGTCAGGGGACTCCGAACACTGAAGCTTTCTTT. As protein: CAISQGTPNTEAFF.

This sequence joins TRBV12-3 or TRBV12-4 and TRBJ1-2; weak D call: TRBD1 (5 bases). The V end lost 6 bases, the J end lost 0 bases, and 14 bases lay between the germline ends. CDR3 size: 15 residues. The CDR3 bases are TGTGCCAGCAGCTGGCGAGGGGAGGCTAACTATGGCTACACCTTC. Protein sequence: CASSWRGEANYGYTF.

This clonotype came up a few times. The chain links TRBV5-1 to TRBJ2-1; D is possibly TRBD2 (6 bases). The CDR3 is made up of 18 amino acids. V was cut by 1 base and J by 0 bases, with 17 bases left in between. In germline, CDR1 is SGHRS, CDR2 YFSETQ. The CDR3 is CASSLSPGRESSYNEQFF. CDR3 DNA sequence: TGCGCCAGCAGCTTGAGCCCAGGCCGGGAGAGCTCCTACAATGAGCAGTTCTTC.

In its sample, this clonotype was seen a few times. The V and J genes are TRBV4-1 and TRBJ2-1; 8 positions match TRBD2. The CDR3 runs 18 residues. Per the germline V gene, CDR1 is MGHRA and CDR2 is YSYEKL. Trimming cost V 1 base and J 1 base; bases outside gene matches: 9. The CDR3 nucleotides read TGCGCCAGCAGCCAAGGAATCGCGCGGGGGGCATCCTACAATGAGCAGTTCTTC. It translates to CASSQGIARGASYNEQFF.

The rearrangement links TRBV7-9 to TRBJ2-5; a weak D match, TRBD2 (6 bases). The CDR3 has 15 residues. Germline V gives CDR1 SEHNR, CDR2 FQNEAQ (reference sequence). The V and J ends lost 5 bases and 0 bases respectively, with 13 bases between them. CDR3 in amino acids: CASSLGGVYQETQYF. For the CDR3, the DNA is TGTGCCAGCAGCCTAGGAGGGGTGTACCAAGAGACCCAGTACTTC.

This clonotype was counted a few times. The rearrangement uses TRBV9 and TRBJ1-5; 7 bases line up with TRBD1. The CDR3 consists of 14 residues. Germline CDR1 and CDR2: SGDLS and YYNGEE. V gave up 4 bases and J gave up 1 base; unmatched junction bases: 2. CDR3 in amino acids: CASSKQGSNQPQHF. The CDR3 DNA follows: TGTGCCAGCAGCAAACAGGGGAGCAATCAGCCCCAGCATTTT.

Only a few counts were recorded for this clonotype. V is TRBV4-1 and J is TRBJ1-5; D unclear. The V end was cut by 0 bases, the J end by 1 base, with 10 bases between. The CDR3 runs to 16 residues. Per the germline V gene, CDR1 is MGHRA and CDR2 is YSYEKL. The CDR3 sequence is CASSQEDWWSNQPQHF. The CDR3 coding sequence is TGCGCCAGCAGCCAAGAGGACTGGTGGAGCAATCAGCCCCAGCATTTT.

The V and J genes are TRBV6-1 and TRBJ1-2; no definite D call. V lost 0 bases to trimming and J lost 3 bases, with 8 bases between them. Germline V gene lookup returns CDR1 MNHNS and CDR2 SASEGT. The CDR3 contains 14 residues. CDR3: CASSEALTDYGYTF. CDR3 in DNA: TGTGCCAGCAGTGAAGCGCTCACAGACTATGGCTACACCTTC.

This clonotype was seen only a few times. The rearrangement uses TRBV12-3 or TRBV12-4 and TRBJ1-6; D not resolved. Trimming cost V 8 bases and J 1 base, with 9 bases left between them. This CDR3 contains 14 residues. The CDR3 DNA is TGTGCCAGCCTAAAGGCATCCTATAATTCACCCCTCCACTTT. Its protein product is CASLKASYNSPLHF.

V and J are TRBV4-1 and TRBJ1-2, with 10 bases identical to TRBD1. This CDR3 is 14 amino acids long. Germline V gives CDR1 MGHRA, CDR2 YSYEKL. J gave up 3 bases and V 6 bases, and 4 bases lay outside the gene matches. CDR3 nucleotide sequence: TGCGCCAGCAGGTCAGGACAGGGGGACTATGGCTACACCTTC. Translating gives CASRSGQGDYGYTF.

This rearrangement joins TRBV2 to TRBJ2-4; D is unclear. V dropped 0 bases and J dropped 6 bases, with 9 bases sitting between them. In germline, CDR1 is SNHLY, CDR2 FYNNEI. This CDR3 contains 14 residues. The CDR3 loop is CASSEALPGNIQYF. The CDR3 coding sequence is TGTGCCAGCAGTGAAGCGCTTCCGGGAAACATTCAGTACTTC. The variable domain in full, with the rest retrieved from reference TRBV2 and TRBJ2-4, is EPEVTQTPSHQVTQMGQEVILRCVPISNHLYFYWYRQILGQKVEFLVSFYNNEISEKSEIFDDQFSVERPDGSNFTLKIRSTKLEDSAMYFCASSEALPGNIQYFGAGTRLSVL.

V usage is TRBV11-2 and J usage is TRBJ2-5; 10 bases align to TRBD2. The CDR3 has 14 amino acids. Germline V gives CDR1 SGHAT, CDR2 FQNNGV. The CDR3 DNA is TGTGACGCTGGGAGCGGGGGGGACCAAGAGACCCAGTACTTC. The encoded protein is CDAGSGGDQETQYF.

V gene TRBV11-2 combines with J gene TRBJ2-2, with D perhaps TRBD1 (6 bases). Trimming left V 6 bases short and J 1 base short, with 6 bases between. Germline V gene data show CDR1 as SGHAT and CDR2 as FQNNGV. The CDR3 loop spans 13 amino acids. The CDR3 sequence: CASRTGNTGELFF. In nucleotides, the CDR3 is TGTGCCAGCAGGACAGGGAACACCGGGGAGCTGTTTTTT.

This clonotype was observed a handful of times. The CDR3 nucleotides are TGTGCCAGCAGTTCAAGAAACACGGGACTCCAGGATGGCTACACCTTC. Translated: CASSSRNTGLQDGYTF. V usage is TRBV27 and J usage is TRBJ1-2; possible D gene TRBD1, 5 bases. In germline, CDR1 is MNHEY, CDR2 SMNVEV (reference sequence). The ends were cut back, 4 bases at V and 6 bases at J, with 21 bases in the middle. This CDR3 contains 16 residues.

V and J are TRBV20-1 and TRBJ1-2; D may be TRBD1 (5 bases). V was trimmed by 5 bases and J by 8 bases, leaving 18 bases between them. CDR1 and CDR2 from the germline V gene are DFQATT and SNEGSKA (reference sequence). This CDR3 has 13 residues. The CDR3 protein is CSAVLWDLRGYTF. The CDR3 DNA reads TGCAGTGCTGTGCTTTGGGACCTCCGAGGCTACACCTTC.

This clonotype was seen only a few times. The chain is built from TRBV3-1 and TRBJ2-5; 8 positions agree with TRBD1. Germline loops: CDR1 LGHDT, CDR2 YNNKEL (reference sequence). This CDR3 has 14 residues. After removal of 3 bases from V and 11 bases from J, the junction contained 11 bases not matched to a gene. CDR3 in amino acids: CASSQTGDWREQYF. Here the CDR3 DNA reads TGTGCCAGCAGCCAGACAGGGGATTGGCGTGAGCAGTACTTC.

The gene calls are TRBV20-1 and TRBJ1-4, with a weak D call TRBD1 (5 bases). In germline, CDR1 is DFQATT, CDR2 SNEGSKA (reference sequence). The CDR3 is 15 residues long. V lost 0 bases and J 8 bases, leaving 16 bases between the germline ends. The CDR3: CSAREERGAGEKLFF. For the CDR3, the DNA is TGCAGTGCTAGAGAAGAAAGAGGGGCGGGGGAAAAACTGTTTTTT.